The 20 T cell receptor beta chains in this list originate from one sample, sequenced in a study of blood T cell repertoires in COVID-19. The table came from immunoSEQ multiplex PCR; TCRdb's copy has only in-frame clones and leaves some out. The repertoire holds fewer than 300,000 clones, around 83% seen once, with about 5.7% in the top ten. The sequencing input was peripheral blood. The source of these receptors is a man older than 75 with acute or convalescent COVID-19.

CDR3 in DNA: TGTGCCATCAGTGAGTCGTACCAGGCGACTGAAGCTTTCTTT. This sequence encodes CAISESYQATEAFF. The genes are TRBV10-3 and TRBJ1-1; D uncertain. The CDR3 is 14 amino acids. Germline CDR1 reads ENHRY; CDR2 reads SYGVKD. The ends were cut back, 0 bases at V and 5 bases at J, with 10 bases in the middle.

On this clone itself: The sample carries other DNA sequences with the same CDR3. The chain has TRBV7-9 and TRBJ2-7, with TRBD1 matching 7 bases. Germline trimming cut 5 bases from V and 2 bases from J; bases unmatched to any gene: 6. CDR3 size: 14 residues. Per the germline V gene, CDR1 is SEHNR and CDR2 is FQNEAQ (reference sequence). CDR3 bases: TGTGCCAGCAGCCCCCGGGACAGCACCTACGAGCAGTACTTC. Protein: CASSPRDSTYEQYF.

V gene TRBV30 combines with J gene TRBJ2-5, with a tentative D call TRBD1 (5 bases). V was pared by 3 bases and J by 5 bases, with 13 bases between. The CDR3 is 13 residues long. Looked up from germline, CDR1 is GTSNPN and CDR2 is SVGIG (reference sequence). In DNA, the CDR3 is TGTGCCTGGAGCTTCAGGGTGGGGGAGACCCAGTACTTC. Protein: CAWSFRVGETQYF. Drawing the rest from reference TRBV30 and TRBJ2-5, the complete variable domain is SQTIHQWPATLVQPVGSPLSLECTVEGTSNPNLYWYRQAAGRGLQLLFYSVGIGQISSEVPQNLSASRPQDRQFILSSKKLLLSDSGFYLCAWSFRVGETQYFGPGTRLLVL.

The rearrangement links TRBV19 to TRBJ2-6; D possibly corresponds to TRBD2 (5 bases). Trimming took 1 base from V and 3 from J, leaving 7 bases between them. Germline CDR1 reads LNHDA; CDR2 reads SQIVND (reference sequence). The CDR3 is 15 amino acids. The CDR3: CASSIGGLGANVLTF. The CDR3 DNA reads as TGTGCCAGTAGTATAGGCGGACTTGGGGCCAACGTCCTGACTTTC.

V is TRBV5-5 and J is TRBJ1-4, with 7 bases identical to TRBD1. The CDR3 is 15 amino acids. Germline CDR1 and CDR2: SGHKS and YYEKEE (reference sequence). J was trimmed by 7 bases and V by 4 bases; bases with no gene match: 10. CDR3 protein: CASSTGQGGGEKLFF. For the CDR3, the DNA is TGTGCCAGCAGCACCGGGCAGGGGGGCGGTGAAAAACTGTTTTTT. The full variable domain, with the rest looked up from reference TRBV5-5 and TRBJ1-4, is DAGVTQSPTHLIKTRGQQVTLRCSPISGHKSVSWYQQVLGQGPQFIFQYYEKEERGRGNFPDRFSARQFPNYSSELNVNALLLGDSALYLCASSTGQGGGEKLFFGSGTQLSVL.

The CDR3 coding sequence is TGTGCCAGCAGCCGCAGTCCACGGGATGAAAAACTGTTTTTT. It encodes CASSRSPRDEKLFF. This rearrangement joins TRBV3-1 (or the pseudogene TRBV3-2) to TRBJ1-4; no clear D gene. Trimming left V 4 bases short and J 6 bases short, with 12 bases between. Germline loops: CDR1 LGHDT, CDR2 YNNKEL (reference sequence). CDR3 size: 14 residues.

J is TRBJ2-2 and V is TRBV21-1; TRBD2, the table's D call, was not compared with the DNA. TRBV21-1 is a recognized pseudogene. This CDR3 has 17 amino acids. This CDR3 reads CASSKDSGEGNTGELFF. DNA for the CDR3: TGTGCCAGCAGCAAAGATAGCGGAGAAGGGAACACCGGGGAGCTGTTTTTT.

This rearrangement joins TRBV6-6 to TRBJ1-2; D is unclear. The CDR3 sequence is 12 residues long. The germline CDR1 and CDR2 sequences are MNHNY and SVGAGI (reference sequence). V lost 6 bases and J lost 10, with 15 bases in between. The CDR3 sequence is CASSKTEPDYTF. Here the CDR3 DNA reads TGTGCCAGCAGCAAGACGGAGCCTGACTACACCTTC.

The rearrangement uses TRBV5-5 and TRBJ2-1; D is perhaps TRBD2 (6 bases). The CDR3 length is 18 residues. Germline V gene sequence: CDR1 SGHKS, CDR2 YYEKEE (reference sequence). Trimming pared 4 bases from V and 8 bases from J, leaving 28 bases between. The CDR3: CASSRGWGDVLSVHEQFF. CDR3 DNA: TGTGCCAGCAGCCGGGGTTGGGGGGATGTCCTCTCGGTTCATGAGCAGTTCTTC. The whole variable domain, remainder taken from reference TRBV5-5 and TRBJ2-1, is DAGVTQSPTHLIKTRGQQVTLRCSPISGHKSVSWYQQVLGQGPQFIFQYYEKEERGRGNFPDRFSARQFPNYSSELNVNALLLGDSALYLCASSRGWGDVLSVHEQFFGPGTRLTVL.

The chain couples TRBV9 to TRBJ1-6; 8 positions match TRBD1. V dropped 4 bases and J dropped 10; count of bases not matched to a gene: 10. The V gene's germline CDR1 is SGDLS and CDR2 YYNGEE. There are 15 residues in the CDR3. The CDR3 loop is CASSSQDRAGSPLHF. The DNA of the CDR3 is TGTGCCAGCAGCTCCCAGGACAGGGCGGGGTCACCCCTCCACTTT.

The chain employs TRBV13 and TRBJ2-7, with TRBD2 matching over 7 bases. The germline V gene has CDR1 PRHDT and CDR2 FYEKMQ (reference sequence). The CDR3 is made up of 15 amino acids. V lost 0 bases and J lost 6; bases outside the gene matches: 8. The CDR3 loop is CASSLGRSGGFEQYF. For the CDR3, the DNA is TGTGCCAGCAGCTTAGGCAGGTCGGGGGGTTTCGAGCAGTACTTC.

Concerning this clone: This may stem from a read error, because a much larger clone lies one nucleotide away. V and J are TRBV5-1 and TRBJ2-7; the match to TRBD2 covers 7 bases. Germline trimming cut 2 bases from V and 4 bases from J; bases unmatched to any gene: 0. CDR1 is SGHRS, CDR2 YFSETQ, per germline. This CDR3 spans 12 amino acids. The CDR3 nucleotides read TGCGCCAGCAGCTTCGGGGGGTACGAGCAGTACTTC. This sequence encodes CASSFGGYEQYF.

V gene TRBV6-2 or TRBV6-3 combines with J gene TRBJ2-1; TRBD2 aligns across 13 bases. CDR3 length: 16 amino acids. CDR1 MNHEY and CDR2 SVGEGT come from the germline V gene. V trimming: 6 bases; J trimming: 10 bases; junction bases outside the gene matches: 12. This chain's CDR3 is CASSTTSGRDLEEQFF. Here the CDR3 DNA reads TGTGCCAGCAGCACTACTAGCGGGAGGGATTTGGAGGAGCAGTTCTTC.

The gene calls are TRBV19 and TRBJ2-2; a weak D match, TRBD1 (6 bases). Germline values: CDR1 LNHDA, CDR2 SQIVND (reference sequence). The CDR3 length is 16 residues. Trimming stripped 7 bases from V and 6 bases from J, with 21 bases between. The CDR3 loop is CASKAAQGLRSGELFF. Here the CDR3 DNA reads TGTGCCAGTAAGGCGGCGCAGGGGTTAAGGTCCGGGGAGCTGTTTTTT.

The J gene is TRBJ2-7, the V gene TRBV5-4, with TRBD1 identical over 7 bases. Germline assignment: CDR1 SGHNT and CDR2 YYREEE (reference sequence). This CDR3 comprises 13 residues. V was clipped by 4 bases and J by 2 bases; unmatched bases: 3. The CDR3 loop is CASSQTGAYEQYF. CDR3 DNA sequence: TGTGCCAGCAGCCAAACAGGGGCCTACGAGCAGTACTTC.

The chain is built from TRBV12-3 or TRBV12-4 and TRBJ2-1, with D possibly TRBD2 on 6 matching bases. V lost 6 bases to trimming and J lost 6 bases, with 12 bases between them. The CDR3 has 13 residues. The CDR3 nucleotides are TGTGCCAGCAGCCGGACTACCTTCAATGAGCAGTTCTTC. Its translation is CASSRTTFNEQFF.

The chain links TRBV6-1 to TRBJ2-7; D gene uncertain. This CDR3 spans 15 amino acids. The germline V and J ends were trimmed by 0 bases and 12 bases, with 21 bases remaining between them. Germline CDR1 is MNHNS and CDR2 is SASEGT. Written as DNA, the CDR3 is TGTGCCAGCAGTGAAGCTGAGACGGCGAAGTCGAGGCTGTACTTC. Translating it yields CASSEAETAKSRLYF.

CDR3 nucleotides: TGTGCCAGCTCAGTAAGACAGAACCAAGAGACCCAGTACTTC. Its translation: CASSVRQNQETQYF. The rearrangement joins TRBV18 to TRBJ2-5, with D perhaps TRBD1 (5 bases). The V end lost 5 bases, the J end lost 0 bases, and 10 bases lay between the germline ends. The germline V gene encodes CDR1 KGHSH and CDR2 LQKENI. This CDR3 is built from 14 residues.

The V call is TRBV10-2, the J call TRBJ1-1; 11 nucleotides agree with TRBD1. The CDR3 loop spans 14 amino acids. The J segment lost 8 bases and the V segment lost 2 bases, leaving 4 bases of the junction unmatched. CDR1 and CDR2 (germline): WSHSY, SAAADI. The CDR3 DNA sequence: TGCGCCAGCAGTGAGACCGGACAGGGGGCGGAAGCTTTCTTT. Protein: CASSETGQGAEAFF.

CDR3 amino acids: CAWGTGRNSPLHF. The CDR3 region has the DNA TGTGCCTGGGGGACAGGCCGTAATTCACCCCTCCACTTT. This rearrangement joins TRBV30 to TRBJ1-6; 8 bases are a match to TRBD1. Germline assignment: CDR1 GTSNPN and CDR2 SVGIG (reference sequence). V lost 5 bases to trimming and J lost 6 bases; unmatched junction nucleotides: 3. The CDR3 has 13 residues.